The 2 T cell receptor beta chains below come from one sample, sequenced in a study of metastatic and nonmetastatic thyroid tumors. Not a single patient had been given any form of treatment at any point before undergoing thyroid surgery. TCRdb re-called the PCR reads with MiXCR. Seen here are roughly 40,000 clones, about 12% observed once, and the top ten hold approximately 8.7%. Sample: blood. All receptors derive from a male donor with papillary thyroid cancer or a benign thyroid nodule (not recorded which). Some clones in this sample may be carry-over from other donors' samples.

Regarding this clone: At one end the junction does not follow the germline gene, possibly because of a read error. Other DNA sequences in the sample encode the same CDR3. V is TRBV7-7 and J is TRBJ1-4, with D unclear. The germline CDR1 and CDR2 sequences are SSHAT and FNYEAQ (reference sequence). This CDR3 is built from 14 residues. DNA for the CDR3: TGTGCTAGCAGCCCCGGGCAGGATAATGAAAAACTTTTTTTT. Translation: CASSPGQDNEKLFF.

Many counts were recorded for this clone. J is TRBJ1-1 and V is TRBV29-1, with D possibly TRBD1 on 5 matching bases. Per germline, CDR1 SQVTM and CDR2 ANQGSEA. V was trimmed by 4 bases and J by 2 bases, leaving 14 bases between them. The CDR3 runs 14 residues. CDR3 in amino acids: CSVASGAVNTEAFF. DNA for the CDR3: TGCAGCGTTGCGTCCGGGGCGGTTAACACTGAAGCTTTCTTT.